The 17 T cell receptor beta chains presented below share a single source sample, sequenced in a study of cytomegalovirus exposure and HLA in healthy donors. The primer mix had 60 Vbeta and 13 Jbeta primers. The protocol was immunoSEQ multiplex PCR, while the TCRdb copy is restricted to in-frame clones and leaves out a portion. Of some 120,000 clones in the sample, 75% to 90% were seen once. Sequences were obtained from PBMCs. The receptors were sampled from a man aged 30 to 45 in good health and CMV-seropositive.

This clone has a single count. The genes are TRBV6-1 and TRBJ2-7; TRBD2 is a possible D gene (5 bases). Trimming shortened V by 4 bases and J by 2 bases, and 12 bases separated the two germline ends. The germline CDR1 and CDR2 sequences are MNHNS and SASEGT. This CDR3 is 14 amino acids long. Written as DNA, the CDR3 is TGTGCCAGCAGTGGGGATGGACTCACCTACGAGCAGTACTTC. Encoded protein: CASSGDGLTYEQYF.

The chain has TRBV10-3 and TRBJ2-2, with D maybe TRBD1 (5 bases). This CDR3 is 17 amino acids long. Germline V gene lookup returns CDR1 ENHRY and CDR2 SYGVKD. Deletions cut 0 bases from V and 1 base from J, with 12 bases between. Here the CDR3 DNA reads TGTGCCATCAGTGAGTCGACAGCCAAAGAGAACACCGGGGAGCTGTTTTTT. This sequence encodes CAISESTAKENTGELFF.

V gene TRBV29-1 combines with J gene TRBJ2-2, with TRBD2 identical over 7 bases. V lost 1 base, J lost 4 bases, and 6 bases stayed unmatched. Germline-derived CDR1 and CDR2 are SQVTM and ANQGSEA. The CDR3 runs to 15 residues. The CDR3 DNA reads TGCAGCGTTGAAGGTGTACCGGGGGGCACCGGGGAGCTGTTTTTT. Its protein is CSVEGVPGGTGELFF.

The genes are TRBV6-4 and TRBJ2-1, with 11 bases fitting TRBD2. V lost 7 bases, J lost 7 bases, and 9 bases stayed unmatched. Germline CDR1 and CDR2: MRHNA and SNTAGT. This CDR3 has 15 amino acids. CDR3 in DNA: TGTGCCAGCAAACCAACTAGCGGGGGCCTTAATGAGCAGTTCTTC. Translated, it gives CASKPTSGGLNEQFF.

The chain carries TRBV11-1 and TRBJ1-2; D may be TRBD1 (5 bases). V was shortened by 5 bases and J by 2 bases, with 18 bases between the two germline ends. The germline gives CDR1 SGHAT, CDR2 FQDESV (reference sequence). The CDR3 has 16 residues. The CDR3 DNA is TGTGCCAGCAGCGGAGTAGGAGGGGACCCCAACTATGGCTACACCTTC. Its translation is CASSGVGGDPNYGYTF.

The chain is built from TRBV6-5 and TRBJ2-7; TRBD2 might be the D (5 bases). The V gene's germline CDR1 is MNHEY and CDR2 SVGAGI. CDR3 size: 12 residues. Trimming shortened V by 8 bases and J by 2 bases, and 10 bases separated the two germline ends. This CDR3 is CASGSGAYEQYF. CDR3 bases: TGTGCCAGCGGGAGTGGGGCCTACGAGCAGTACTTC.

V gene TRBV6-4 combines with J gene TRBJ2-2, with D possibly being TRBD2 (6 bases). The CDR3 totals 15 residues. The V gene lost 0 bases and the J gene lost 3 bases, with 8 bases spanning the gap. From germline, CDR1 is MRHNA and CDR2 SNTAGT. CDR3 sequence: CASSDSGLDTGELFF. DNA of the CDR3: TGTGCCAGCAGTGACTCGGGACTCGACACCGGGGAGCTGTTTTTT.

The chain has TRBV6-1 and TRBJ2-1, with 12 bases fitting TRBD2. Germline V gene lookup returns CDR1 MNHNS and CDR2 SASEGT. There are 14 residues in the CDR3. V lost 6 bases, J lost 5 bases, and 2 bases stayed unmatched. The CDR3 region is CASSTSGGNNEQFF. The CDR3, as DNA: TGTGCCAGCAGCACTAGCGGGGGGAACAATGAGCAGTTCTTC.

This chain uses TRBV6-4 with TRBJ1-6; TRBD1 might be the D (6 bases). The V end was cut by 2 bases, the J end by 7 bases, with 9 bases between. The germline V gene encodes CDR1 MRHNA and CDR2 SNTAGT. The CDR3 has 14 residues. The CDR3 loop is CASSDTGRNSPLHF. The CDR3 bases are TGTGCCAGCAGTGACACAGGGCGAAATTCACCCCTCCACTTT.

The genes are TRBV4-1 and TRBJ2-7; no firm D call. Germline CDR1 reads MGHRA; CDR2 reads YSYEKL. There are 14 residues in the CDR3. Trimming took off 0 bases at V and 3 bases at J, with 9 bases between the two ends. In DNA, the CDR3 is TGCGCCAGCAGCCAAGAATCCACCGGCTACGAGCAGTACTTC. Translation: CASSQESTGYEQYF.

The V and J genes are TRBV29-1 and TRBJ1-2; TRBD1 matches at 7 bases. The trim removed 8 bases at V and 4 bases at J, leaving 13 bases unmatched. The length of the CDR3 is 14 residues. Germline values: CDR1 SQVTM, CDR2 ANQGSEA. CDR3 in amino acids: CSSLKDAGGYGYTF. In nucleotides, the CDR3 is TGCAGCTCCCTTAAGGACGCAGGGGGCTATGGCTACACCTTC.

The chain uses TRBV27 and TRBJ1-1, with 7 bases identical to TRBD1. Germline CDR1 MNHEY, CDR2 SMNVEV (reference sequence). With 5 bases clipped from V and 6 bases from J, the junction kept 6 bases outside the gene matches. This CDR3 is 13 amino acids long. CDR3 residues: CASSVDRVSEAFF. The CDR3, as DNA: TGTGCCAGCAGTGTCGACAGGGTATCTGAAGCTTTCTTT.

This clone was detected only once. V and J are TRBV5-5 and TRBJ2-1; TRBD1 agrees at 8 bases. Germline CDR1 SGHKS, CDR2 YYEKEE (reference sequence). The J segment lost 6 bases and the V segment lost 4 bases, leaving 6 bases of the junction unmatched. The CDR3 covers 14 residues. Here the CDR3 DNA reads TGTGCCAGCAGCCAATTCGACAGGGGCAATGAGCAGTTCTTC. This translates into CASSQFDRGNEQFF.

The chain joins TRBV4-1 to TRBJ1-2; 8 bases are shared with TRBD1. The CDR3 contains 16 residues. With V trimmed by 1 base and J by 10 bases, 14 bases remained unmatched. In germline, CDR1 is MGHRA, CDR2 YSYEKL. The CDR3 bases are TGCGCCAGCAGCCAAGGACAGGGGAGAGGTGTTTCGGACTACACCTTC. As protein: CASSQGQGRGVSDYTF.

This rearrangement joins TRBV6-1 to TRBJ2-7; maybe TRBD2 (7 bases). V was pared by 3 bases and J by 5 bases, with 14 bases between. The CDR3 contains 14 residues. The germline V gene encodes CDR1 MNHNS and CDR2 SASEGT. The CDR3 region is CASSDWGGPHEQYF. The CDR3 nucleotides are TGTGCCAGCAGTGATTGGGGGGGGCCCCACGAGCAGTACTTC.

This chain connects TRBV6-5 to TRBJ1-1, with unresolved D. This CDR3 is built from 16 residues. CDR1 MNHEY and CDR2 SVGAGI come from the germline V gene. Deletions cut 0 bases from V and 3 bases from J, with 14 bases between. This CDR3 is CASSYSSVPGDTEAFF. The CDR3, as DNA: TGTGCCAGCAGTTACTCATCAGTCCCCGGGGACACTGAAGCTTTCTTT.

This clone was detected only once. The chain carries TRBV6-5 and TRBJ2-7; D might be TRBD1 (6 bases). This CDR3 is built from 12 residues. V lost 7 bases to trimming and J lost 4 bases, with 11 bases between them. The V gene's germline CDR1 is MNHEY and CDR2 SVGAGI. The CDR3 DNA reads as TGTGCCAGCAATAAACAGGGATACGAGCAGTACTTC. Translating it yields CASNKQGYEQYF.